A selection of T cell receptor beta chains follows, all from one sample in a study of blood T cell repertoires in COVID-19. TCRdb keeps only in-frame clones here, not all; method: immunoSEQ multiplex PCR. This table holds 40,000 to 55,000 clones, approximately 84% found once. The sample was peripheral blood. All receptors derive from a man aged 50 or older with acute or convalescent COVID-19. The CDR3 runs from the conserved cysteine through the conserved F or W. The order of the fields is V gene, clone size, J gene, D gene, CDR3 DNA, CDR3 protein. A D gene is named only where the DNA matches it firmly. For some rows the clone size is stated as once, few or many, or as a class when expanded; others skip it.

TRBV5-4,few,TRBJ1-1,-,TGTGCCAGCAGCCTCGAGACATCCTCCCAGGAAGCTTTCTTT,CASSLETSSQEAFF
TRBV27,-,TRBJ2-1,TRBD2,TGTGCCAGCACCTCACCGGGAGGAAGAGCGTACAATGAGCAGTTCTTC,CASTSPGGRAYNEQFF
TRBV7-9,-,TRBJ1-1,-,TGTGCCAGCAGCCTCCCTCAAGAGGGTCAAGCTTTCTTT,CASSLPQEGQAFF
TRBV5-6,-,TRBJ2-7,TRBD1,TGTGCCAGCAGCTTGGTAGGGTCAGGGGGCATCTACGAGCAGTACTTC,CASSLVGSGGIYEQYF
TRBV6-5,few,TRBJ1-2,-,TGTGCCAGCGGCCGTGAGAGGGGCTACACCTTC,CASGRERGYTF
TRBV25-1,-,TRBJ1-6,TRBD1,TGTGCCAGCAGGAGGACAGGAAATCATTCACCCCTCCACTTT,CASRRTGNHSPLHF
TRBV18,-,TRBJ2-3,TRBD2,TGTGCCAGCTCACCAAGAGGCGGGAGTGGCACAGATACGCAGTATTTT,CASSPRGGSGTDTQYF
TRBV4-1,-,TRBJ2-1,-,TGCGCCAGCAGCCAATCTGTGAGCTCCTACAATGAGCAGTTCTTC,CASSQSVSSYNEQFF
TRBV19,-,TRBJ1-2,TRBD1,TGTGCCAGTAGTATACGACAGGGGGTAAACTATGGCTACACCTTC,CASSIRQGVNYGYTF
TRBV20-1,-,TRBJ1-5,TRBD1,TGCAGTGCTAGTGAACAGGGGGCTAGAGATCAGCCCCAGCATTTT,CSASEQGARDQPQHF
TRBV29-1,-,TRBJ2-5,TRBD2,TGCAGCGTTGGACTAGCGGGAGCCCGAGAGACCCAGTACTTC,CSVGLAGARETQYF
TRBV14,-,TRBJ2-1,TRBD2,TGTGCCAGCAGCAACCGCTATGGGCCGGGAATAGCGGGGGGCTCCTACAATGAGCAGTTCTTC,CASSNRYGPGIAGGSYNEQFF
TRBV9,-,TRBJ2-5,TRBD1,TGTGCCAGCGGGACAGGGAGTACCTTACAAGAGACCCAGTACTTC,CASGTGSTLQETQYF
TRBV6-2/TRBV6-3,-,TRBJ2-2,-,TGTGCCAGCAGTTACTCGAGTACCGGGGAGCTGTTTTTT,CASSYSSTGELFF
TRBV5-1,-,TRBJ2-4,-,TGCGCCAGCAGCTTGCGTTCTGCGGGGGCACAAAACATTCAGTACTTC,CASSLRSAGAQNIQYF
TRBV5-4,-,TRBJ2-2,TRBD2,TGTGCCAGCAGCTTGGGCGGGGGGTCGAACACCGGGGAGCTGTTTTTT,CASSLGGGSNTGELFF
TRBV11-2,-,TRBJ1-1,TRBD1,TGTGCCAGCAGCTTATTAGGCGGCAACAGGGGGCTCACTGAAGCTTTCTTT,CASSLLGGNRGLTEAFF
TRBV28,-,TRBJ1-5,TRBD1,TGTGCCAGCAGGCCACAGGGGGCGAATCAGCCCCAGCATTTT,CASRPQGANQPQHF
TRBV4-1,-,TRBJ1-5,-,TGCGCCAGCAGCCAAGTACCGGGGGGCAATCAGCCCCAGCATTTT,CASSQVPGGNQPQHF
TRBV27,-,TRBJ2-3,-,TGTGCCAGCAGTTTAGGGCAGGGCCGGGATACGCAGTATTTT,CASSLGQGRDTQYF
TRBV2,-,TRBJ1-5,TRBD1,TGTGCCAGCAGTGTCGGAGGGGGCCAGCCCCAGCATTTT,CASSVGGGQPQHF
TRBV10-3,-,TRBJ2-1,-,TGTGCCATCAGTGAGTCCTTTCGTTCCAAGCGGGCCTCCTACAATGAGCAGTTCTTC,CAISESFRSKRASYNEQFF
TRBV19,-,TRBJ2-1,TRBD2,TGTGCCAGTAGTATACAGGGACTAGGCTACAATGAGCAGTTCTTC,CASSIQGLGYNEQFF
TRBV6-1,-,TRBJ1-2,TRBD1,TGTGCCAGCAGTGAAACGACAGGGGGCCAGGGAGGCTACACCTTC,CASSETTGGQGGYTF
TRBV5-8,-,TRBJ1-6,-,TGTGCCAGCAGCCCCAGGGTGAGTCATAATTCACCCCTCCACTTT,CASSPRVSHNSPLHF
TRBV30,-,TRBJ1-4,-,TGTGCCTGGAGTGTGGGGCAGGGGAATGAAAAACTGTTTTTT,CAWSVGQGNEKLFF
TRBV19,-,TRBJ2-7,TRBD1,TGTGCCAGTACCGCCGGGACAGGGGCCTACGAGCAGTACTTC,CASTAGTGAYEQYF
TRBV6-5,-,TRBJ1-4,-,TGTGCCAGCACCCTCGGGCCCGGGAGGGACGAAAAACTGTTTTTT,CASTLGPGRDEKLFF
TRBV9,-,TRBJ1-5,-,TGTGCCAGCAGCGTAGATAGCAGGGGCTGGGGTCAGCCCCAGCATTTT,CASSVDSRGWGQPQHF
TRBV5-5,-,TRBJ1-4,-,TGTGCCAGCAGCGCAGGGGCACCTAATGAAAAACTGTTTTTT,CASSAGAPNEKLFF
TRBV15,-,TRBJ1-4,-,TGTGCCACCAGCAGAGATCCAGGTGAAAAACTGTTTTTT,CATSRDPGEKLFF
TRBV7-8,once,TRBJ1-5,-,TGTGCCAGCAGCTTACCAGAGGACAATAGCAATCAGCCCCAGCATTTT,CASSLPEDNSNQPQHF
TRBV7-9,-,TRBJ2-1,TRBD2,TGTGCCAGCAGCCCTCGGGGGGTAGCGGGAGAGGGAAATGAGCAGTTCTTC,CASSPRGVAGEGNEQFF
TRBV2,-,TRBJ2-7,-,TGTGCCAGCAGTCTACAGCCTTCCTCCTACGAGCAGTACTTC,CASSLQPSSYEQYF
TRBV12-3/TRBV12-4,few,TRBJ1-5,-,TGTGCCAGCAGTTTGATAGAGGGTCAGCCCCAGCATTTT,CASSLIEGQPQHF
TRBV11-2,-,TRBJ2-5,-,TGTGCCAGCAGCCAAGTCCGTGCGGAGACCCAGTACTTC,CASSQVRAETQYF
TRBV6-5,-,TRBJ2-7,TRBD2,TGTGCCAGCAGACTTAGCGGGGGTACCTACGAGCAGTACTTC,CASRLSGGTYEQYF
TRBV7-3,-,TRBJ1-1,-,TGTGCCAGCAGCGCGGACGGGATATACACTGAAGCTTTCTTT,CASSADGIYTEAFF
TRBV4-1,-,TRBJ1-2,-,TGCGCCAGCAGCCAAGAGAGGCAGCCATCTAACTATGGCTACACCTTC,CASSQERQPSNYGYTF
TRBV5-6,-,TRBJ2-7,TRBD2,TGTGCCAGCAGCTTGGTCCCTAGCGGGAGTAACGAGCAGTACTTC,CASSLVPSGSNEQYF
TRBV2,-,TRBJ2-2,TRBD1,TGTGCCAGCAGCTTGGGACAGGGCAACACCGGGGAGCTGTTTTTT,CASSLGQGNTGELFF
TRBV29-1,-,TRBJ2-4,-,TGCAGCGTTTGGAGTCCCAAAAACATTCAGTACTTC,CSVWSPKNIQYF
TRBV3-1/TRBV3-2,-,TRBJ2-5,-,TGTGCCAGCAGCCAAGTCACCGGGACTGGCATCATTCAAGAGACCCAGTACTTC,CASSQVTGTGIIQETQYF
TRBV14,few,TRBJ1-6,TRBD1,TGTGCCAGCAGCCGCACCGGGACAGGGAAAAATTCACCCCTCCACTTT,CASSRTGTGKNSPLHF
TRBV2,once,TRBJ1-3,TRBD1,TGTGCCAGCAACACAGGGGCTGGAAACACCATATATTTT,CASNTGAGNTIYF
TRBV3-1/TRBV3-2,-,TRBJ1-6,-,TGTGCCAGCAGCCTTGAGGCCTATAATTCACCCCTCCACTTT,CASSLEAYNSPLHF